This T cell receptor beta chain was identified during a study of T cell responses to AZD1222 COVID-19 vaccine (dated by TCRdb to the early 2020s). In the study overall: A total of about 250 trial participants underwent TCR sequencing, of whom about 200 had received two doses of AZD1222 and roughly 26 had received two doses of the MenACWY control vaccine. Trial participants were enrolled by age into 18-55, 56-69 and 70-plus year subgroups, with roughly 160, 29 and 62 TCR-sequenced participants respectively. Broad study findings and their caveats: Nearly half of unique spike-specific TCRs reportedly recognized epitopes outside regions mutated in the B.1.351 and B.1.1.7 variants. No day 14 peak-response samples were available, so repertoires were characterized only after the peak T cell response. After two AZD1222 doses, spike-specific TCR breadth and depth were significantly higher than at day 0 and than in MenACWY recipients. Vaccine-associated CD4 TCRs spanned the whole spike protein, with dominant responses in regions 160-218 and 743-854. In the small 56-69-year group, the increase in depth fell short of significance, most likely because of low power. Conclusions about previously exposed vaccinees are limited, since just 5 to 7 AZD1222 recipients were seropositive for SARS-CoV-2 at baseline. Participants were mostly white British, with more females than males. The authors suggested clonal diversity may have been underestimated.

The CDR3 regions of human TCRbeta chains were analyzed by immunosequencing. The original methods were these. TCRs in the repertoires were matched against a reference library of SARS-CoV-2-specific TCRs that had been generated with the MIRA antigen-specificity platform. Breadth was defined as the fraction of unique TCRs that were SARS-CoV-2-associated, and depth was defined as the fraction of total T cells that were SARS-CoV-2-associated. Using the MIRA data, every spike-specific TCR was mapped to the spike region that the TCR reacted to and assigned to either a CD4 or a CD8 class. Log10-transformed breadth and depth values were compared by one-way ANOVA with Sidak's multiple comparisons tests. Not all clones reach the TCRdb copy of this immuneACCESS table, which keeps in-frame sequences only. Checked studies attribute under half of the gap to unresolved V genes and leave the rest unexplained. D and trimming were read from the DNA, whereas the V and J calls and clone size are those reported in that table. For this sample there are approximately 200,000 clones; about 89% appear just once. About 3.5% of the sample comes from the top ten.

On this clone itself: It has no known antigen specificity. It has no much larger one-base neighbor in the sample; base qualities were not kept.

V has 6 bases trimmed and J has 3 bases trimmed; junction bases matching no gene number 7. CDR1 SNHLY and CDR2 FYNNEI were looked up in the germline V gene. The CDR3 contains 14 residues, cysteine and phenylalanine counted. Kept here is only the CDR3 DNA, which spans 42 bases and is read in frame from base 1. What the time point label conveys for this sample: about 28 days (+/-7) after the second vaccine dose. AZD1222 recipients whose second dose came at about 4 weeks and those whose second dose came at about 12 weeks were combined into one group, since spike-specific TCR depth and breadth did not differ between the two schedules. Samples from vaccinated people were obtained from the UK trials COV001 and COV002, which included a single-blind randomized controlled phase 2/3 trial of AZD1222 (ChAdOx1 nCoV-19) in healthy adults. For TCRbeta chain sequencing, PBMC samples were collected from trial participants at day 0 and at day 28 after the second dose.

The sequences come from peripheral blood, collected 28 days after the second AZD1222 dose. The rearranged chain carries TRBV2 and TRBJ1-2; 7 nucleotides in the junction match TRBD1. The sequence derives from an adult who received the AZD1222 COVID-19 vaccine. The base sequence is TGTGCCAGCAGGAATACAGGGGAAGACTATGGCTACACCTTC. This sequence encodes CASRNTGEDYGYTF.